The next 24 T cell receptor beta chains were all read from a single sample in a study of CD8 T cells in Susac syndrome. An amount of RNA that ranged from roughly 0.45 to 1 ug was reverse transcribed with random hexamers. A single record per CDR3 protein comes from TCRdb applying MiXCR to the immunoSEQ multiplex PCR reads. Of around 170,000 distinct CDR3 sequences listed, roughly 95% are singletons. Material: CD4+ T cells from PBMCs. These receptors all stem from a human donor with Susac syndrome.

The rearrangement links TRBV20-1 to TRBJ2-5; D is perhaps TRBD2 (5 bases). From germline, CDR1 is DFQATT and CDR2 SNEGSKA (reference sequence). V was clipped by 3 bases and J by 0 bases, with 14 bases between them. The CDR3 has 15 amino acids. CDR3 loop: CSARALAPYQETQYF. DNA for the CDR3: TGCAGTGCTAGGGCTCTAGCTCCATACCAAGAGACCCAGTACTTC.

The CDR3 loop is CSARVGSFDYNEQFF. Here the CDR3 DNA reads TGCAGTGCTAGAGTGGGCTCCTTCGACTACAATGAGCAGTTCTTC. This rearrangement joins TRBV20-1 to TRBJ2-1; no reliable D call. The CDR3 covers 15 residues. CDR1 is DFQATT, CDR2 SNEGSKA, per germline (reference sequence). Trimming took off 1 base at V and 3 bases at J, with 13 bases between the two ends.

V gene TRBV2 combines with J gene TRBJ2-1; 8 bases are a match to TRBD1. V gave up 4 bases and J gave up 6 bases; unmatched junction bases: 8. CDR1 and CDR2 (germline): SNHLY, FYNNEI. The CDR3 consists of 15 residues. The CDR3 spells CASSVRGQAGNEQFF. The DNA for the CDR3 is TGTGCCAGCAGTGTAAGGGGACAGGCCGGCAATGAGCAGTTCTTC.

The chain combines TRBV7-8 with TRBJ2-2; 8 bases match TRBD2. With V trimmed by 1 base and J by 5 bases, 6 bases remained unmatched. The CDR3 runs 16 residues. Germline V CDR1 and CDR2: SGHVS, FQNEAQ. The CDR3 reads CASSLVGGGGTGELFF. In DNA, the CDR3 is TGTGCCAGCAGCTTAGTAGGAGGCGGGGGGACCGGGGAGCTGTTTTTT.

The chain is built from TRBV11-2 and TRBJ1-4, with D unresolved. The germline V gene has CDR1 SGHAT and CDR2 FQNNGV. This CDR3 comprises 17 residues. V lost 2 bases and J lost 3, with 16 bases in between. The DNA of the CDR3 is TGTGCCAGCAGCTTATCCCAGACACATAGGGCTAATGAAAAACTGTTTTTT. It translates to CASSLSQTHRANEKLFF.

J is TRBJ1-5 and V is TRBV30; 7 nucleotides line up with TRBD1. With 1 base clipped from V and 10 bases from J, the junction kept 7 bases outside the gene matches. Germline V lookup: CDR1 GTSNPN, CDR2 SVGIG (reference sequence). This CDR3 region has 13 residues. The chain's CDR3 is CAWSGQGSVPQHF. The CDR3, as DNA: TGTGCCTGGAGTGGACAGGGATCAGTTCCCCAGCATTTT.

This chain uses TRBV30 with TRBJ2-5; D is tentatively TRBD1 or TRBD2 (5 bases each). The CDR3 is 10 residues long. Germline-derived CDR1 and CDR2 are GTSNPN and SVGIG (reference sequence). The CDR3 DNA is TGTGCGGGGCGGGCGGAGACCCAGTACTTC. Amino acids: CAGRAETQYF. Full variable domain (missing parts from reference TRBV30 and TRBJ2-5): SQTIHQWPATLVQPVGSPLSLECTVEGTSNPNLYWYRQAAGRGLQLLFYSVGIGQISSEVPQNLSASRPQDRQFILSSKKLLLSDSGFYLCAGRAETQYFGPGTRLLVL.

This chain joins TRBV30 and TRBJ1-5; TRBD1 matches at 7 bases. In germline, CDR1 is GTSNPN, CDR2 SVGIG (reference sequence). This CDR3 contains 16 residues. After removal of 2 bases from V and 6 bases from J, the junction contained 13 bases not matched to a gene. The CDR3 protein is CAWSSSFSGGGQPQHF. In DNA, the CDR3 is TGTGCCTGGAGTAGTTCCTTTTCAGGGGGTGGTCAGCCCCAGCATTTT.

The chain joins TRBV7-2 to TRBJ2-5; D might be TRBD1 or TRBD2, each matching 5 bases. Trimming removed 5 bases at V and 5 bases at J, with 18 bases between. Germline CDR1 is SGHTA and CDR2 is FQGNSA. This CDR3 spans 15 amino acids. The CDR3 DNA sequence: TGTGCCAGCAGCCTGGGGACCAGCCCCTGGGAGACCCAGTACTTC. It is translated as CASSLGTSPWETQYF.

V usage is TRBV7-3 and J usage is TRBJ2-5; perhaps TRBD2 as D (6 bases). Germline loops: CDR1 SGHTA, CDR2 FQGTGA. This CDR3 spans 16 amino acids. Trimming shortened V by 2 bases and J by 2 bases, and 15 bases separated the two germline ends. The CDR3 DNA reads TGTGCCAGCAGCTTATTGGGTGGGGGGAATCAAGAGACCCAGTACTTC. Amino acids: CASSLLGGGNQETQYF.

This chain uses TRBV6-2 or TRBV6-3 with TRBJ1-1, with 8 bases lining up with TRBD1. Per the germline V gene, CDR1 is MNHEY and CDR2 is SVGEGT. The CDR3 is 13 amino acids. Trimming took 5 bases from V and 4 from J; bases not matched to a gene: 3. CDR3 loop: CASSHRGFTEAFF. The CDR3 region has the DNA TGTGCCAGCAGTCACAGGGGGTTCACTGAAGCTTTCTTT.

Only one count was recorded for this clonotype. The chain couples TRBV20-1 to TRBJ1-5; D is possibly TRBD1 (5 bases). V gave up 1 base and J gave up 4 bases, with 17 bases separating them. Germline V gene data show CDR1 as DFQATT and CDR2 as SNEGSKA (reference sequence). This CDR3 has 16 amino acids. CDR3 loop: CSARVKTSQANQPQHF. CDR3 bases: TGCAGTGCTAGAGTTAAGACGTCACAGGCAAATCAGCCCCAGCATTTT.

This rearrangement joins TRBV20-1 to TRBJ2-5, with 10 bases fitting TRBD2. Germline CDR1 is DFQATT and CDR2 is SNEGSKA (reference sequence). The CDR3 runs 11 residues. The CDR3 DNA follows: TGCGGGGGACTAGCGTGGGAGACCCAGTACTTC. Protein: CGGLAWETQYF.

V and J are TRBV3-1 and TRBJ2-3; 11 bases are a match to TRBD2. The V gene's germline CDR1 is LGHDT and CDR2 YNNKEL (reference sequence). Trimming removed 2 bases from V and 1 base from J; junction bases left unmatched: 2. The CDR3 extends over 16 amino acids. CDR3 sequence reads: CASSQTGLAGTDTQYF. CDR3 nucleotides: TGTGCCAGCAGCCAAACGGGACTAGCGGGCACAGATACGCAGTATTTT.

This chain uses TRBV5-6 with TRBJ1-2, with unresolved D. Germline lookup yields CDR1 SGHDT and CDR2 YYEEEE. The length of the CDR3 is 12 residues. V lost 4 bases and J lost 5, with 9 bases in between. CDR3: CASSVDQYGYTF. As DNA, the CDR3 is TGTGCCAGCAGCGTGGACCAATATGGCTACACCTTC.

The CDR3 here is CSRTGRNADTQYF. The CDR3 coding sequence is TGCAGTAGGACAGGGAGGAACGCAGATACGCAGTATTTT. This chain joins TRBV20-1 and TRBJ2-3, with 8 bases matching TRBD1. The V and J ends lost 8 bases and 4 bases, in that order; junction bases with no gene match: 8. CDR1 and CDR2 from the germline V gene are DFQATT and SNEGSKA (reference sequence). The CDR3 extends over 13 amino acids.

The chain carries TRBV2 and TRBJ1-6, with 7 positions matching TRBD1. The length of the CDR3 is 15 residues. V shed 5 bases and J 7 bases; nucleotides not matched to a gene: 8. Germline V gives CDR1 SNHLY, CDR2 FYNNEI. The CDR3 spells CASSSALGGNSPLHF. In DNA, the CDR3 is TGTGCCAGCAGTTCAGCATTAGGGGGCAATTCACCCCTCCACTTT.

The chain carries TRBV7-9 and TRBJ2-7; D possibly corresponds to TRBD2 (6 bases). This CDR3 contains 18 residues. Germline V lookup: CDR1 SEHNR, CDR2 FQNEAQ (reference sequence). V lost 5 bases and J lost 0, with 23 bases in between. The CDR3 DNA is TGTGCCAGCAGCCCCCCCTCCTCGCCCGGGACTCACTCCTACGAGCAGTACTTC. It encodes CASSPPSSPGTHSYEQYF.

This chain connects TRBV7-2 to TRBJ2-1, with 10 bases identical to TRBD2. Germline CDR1 is SGHTA and CDR2 is FQGNSA. Trimming took 5 bases from V and 3 from J; bases not matched to a gene: 10. The CDR3 is made up of 17 amino acids. CDR3 sequence reads: CASSNTAGGFGYNEQFF. CDR3 in DNA: TGTGCCAGCAGCAACACAGCGGGGGGGTTTGGCTACAATGAGCAGTTCTTC. Together with reference TRBV7-2 and TRBJ2-1, the CDR3 gives the full variable domain: GAGVSQSPSNKVTEKGKDVELRCDPISGHTALYWYRQSLGQGLEFLIYFQGNSAPDKSGLPSDRFSAERTGGSVSTLTIQRTQQEDSAVYLCASSNTAGGFGYNEQFFGPGTRLTVL.

The V and J genes are TRBV5-1 and TRBJ1-1, with 10 bases identical to TRBD1. Trimming at V came to 0 bases and at J to 3 bases, leaving 2 bases not matched to a gene. The CDR3 is 15 amino acids. The germline V gene encodes CDR1 SGHRS and CDR2 YFSETQ. The CDR3 loop is CASSLEGQGYTEAFF. CDR3 coding DNA: TGCGCCAGCAGCTTGGAGGGACAGGGGTACACTGAAGCTTTCTTT.

V and J are TRBV30 and TRBJ2-7, with 12 nucleotides matching TRBD1. J was trimmed by 2 bases and V by 1 base; bases with no gene match: 15. The CDR3 totals 19 residues. CDR1 GTSNPN and CDR2 SVGIG come from the germline V gene (reference sequence). The CDR3 sequence is CAWSGAGTGGFNPTYEQYF. Written as DNA, the CDR3 is TGTGCCTGGAGTGGGGCCGGGACAGGGGGCTTCAACCCCACCTACGAGCAGTACTTC.

CDR3 DNA sequence: TGTGCCAGCAGGGACGGGATATCTGGGGCCAACGTCCTGACTTTC. It translates to CASRDGISGANVLTF. The chain is built from TRBV7-9 and TRBJ2-6, with D tentatively TRBD2 (5 bases). The V end lost 6 bases, the J end lost 1 base, and 10 bases lay between the germline ends. The CDR3 consists of 15 residues. CDR1 and CDR2 (germline): SEHNR, FQNEAQ (reference sequence). The entire variable domain, with the rest obtained from reference TRBV7-9 and TRBJ2-6, is as follows: DTGVSQNPRHKITKRGQNVTFRCDPISEHNRLYWYRQTLGQGPEFLTYFQNEAQLEKSRLLSDRFSAERPKGSFSTLEIQRTEQGDSAMYLCASRDGISGANVLTFGAGSRLTVL.

The rearrangement uses TRBV6-5 and TRBJ2-7; D gene uncertain. CDR3 length: 14 residues. Between the trimmed V and J ends, which lost 7 bases and 6 bases, there was a span of 19 bases. In germline, CDR1 is MNHEY, CDR2 SVGAGI. CDR3 DNA sequence: TGTGCCAGCACCCCCCTTAGTGGGGAAGGCGAGCAGTACTTC. Translation gives CASTPLSGEGEQYF.

This rearrangement joins TRBV20-1 to TRBJ2-5; D is perhaps TRBD2 (5 bases). Germline CDR1 DFQATT, CDR2 SNEGSKA (reference sequence). CDR3 length: 12 residues. Trimming took off 6 bases at V and 2 bases at J, with 10 bases between the two ends. This CDR3 reads CSAGLSQETQYF. As DNA, the CDR3 is TGCAGTGCCGGACTGTCACAAGAGACCCAGTACTTC.